Below, 4 T cell receptor beta chains from the same sample are listed, as sequenced in a study of T-cell memory formation after mild COVID-19. From the 5' RACE reads, TCRdb called clonotypes with MiXCR, one entry per CDR3 protein. Of a few hundred thousand distinct CDR3 sequences in the sample, 15% to 20% were seen once. The sequencing sample was made of PBMCs or a T cell subset sorted from them (not recorded which). All receptors derive from a man in his late teens or twenties who had mild COVID-19 (a few samples of this study predate the infection). Cell type and time point are not known.

This clonotype was seen more than once but under ten times. CDR3 sequence reads: CASSPRRTAENQPQHF. CDR3 coding DNA: TGTGCCAGCAGCCCCCGCCGGACAGCGGAAAATCAGCCCCAGCATTTT. This chain joins TRBV7-2 and TRBJ1-5, with a tentative D call TRBD1 (6 bases). The CDR3 is made up of 16 amino acids. In germline, CDR1 is SGHTA, CDR2 FQGNSA. V was clipped by 5 bases and J by 4 bases, with 18 bases between them.

This chain links TRBV4-1 with TRBJ2-6; D may correspond to TRBD1 or TRBD2 (5 bases each). Trimming left V 0 bases short and J 4 bases short, with 13 bases between. The V gene's germline CDR1 is MGHRA and CDR2 YSYEKL. This CDR3 has 17 residues. DNA for the CDR3: TGCGCCAGCAGCCAAGACATCAGGGAGACCGGGGCCAACGTCCTGACTTTC. It yields the protein CASSQDIRETGANVLTF.

The chain uses TRBV28 and TRBJ2-5, with D perhaps matching TRBD2 (6 bases). The CDR3 runs to 14 residues. Trimming took off 6 bases at V and 2 bases at J, with 13 bases between the two ends. CDR1 is MDHEN and CDR2 is SYDVKM in the germline V gene. CDR3 sequence (DNA): TGTGCCAGCAGCCCCTATGGGACTCAAGAGACCCAGTACTTC. Its translation: CASSPYGTQETQYF.

There are a few counts of this clonotype. V gene TRBV10-3 combines with J gene TRBJ2-7; D is perhaps TRBD1 (5 bases). Germline CDR1 reads ENHRY; CDR2 reads SYGVKD. This CDR3 has 13 residues. Trimming pared 0 bases from V and 3 bases from J, leaving 6 bases between. The CDR3 coding sequence is TGTGCCATCAGTGAGTCCAGGGTCTACGAGCAGTACTTC. Translation gives CAISESRVYEQYF.